Sequencing of this T cell receptor (beta chain) was carried out in a study of beta chain features in type 1 diabetes. Study-wide results and limits: Short templates might get an advantage during PCR, and this would be equal in patients and controls.

The sequenced template was cDNA made from the entire isolated RNA. Libraries were prepared by immunoSEQ multiplex PCR; TCRdb keeps only in-frame clonotypes and omits some of them. The profile shows over 500,000 clones, 15% of them singletons. This clone has more than one count but fewer than ten. Antigen specificity is unknown. V lost 4 bases and J 11 bases, leaving 15 bases between the germline ends. Germline V gene sequence: CDR1 LNHDA, CDR2 SQIVND (reference sequence). The CDR3 consists of 13 residues. This rearrangement joins TRBV19 to TRBJ2-1; TRBD2 might be the D (5 bases). The sequenced material came from naive CD4+ T cells from blood. The TCR originated in a man aged 18 to 29 in good health. The CDR3 DNA reads TGTGCCAGTAGTAGTGGTTTCTCCGGGAAGCAGTTCTTC. Its protein is CASSSGFSGKQFF.